Below, 19 T cell receptor beta chains from the same sample are listed, as sequenced in a study of radiotherapy plus CTLA-4 blockade in lung cancer. The assay was immunoSEQ multiplex PCR, and TCRdb's table has in-frame clones only and misses some. The sample includes 55,000 to 80,000 clones, approximately 80% seen only once; the top ten take 4.4%. This material consisted of peripheral blood, taken from a patient treated with radiotherapy plus ipilimumab. These receptors were taken from a human donor with non-small cell lung cancer who had a complete response to radiotherapy plus ipilimumab.

The chain couples TRBV5-8 to TRBJ1-5, with unresolved D. Trimming removed 0 bases from V and 2 bases from J, with 6 bases in between. Germline V lookup: CDR1 SGHTS, CDR2 YDEGEE. The CDR3 spans 14 residues. The CDR3 sequence is CASSLEGGNQPQHF. In DNA form, the CDR3 reads TGTGCCAGCAGCTTGGAAGGAGGCAATCAGCCCCAGCATTTT.

To note about this clone: The same CDR3 can be traced to other DNA sequences in this sample. V and J are TRBV10-3 and TRBJ2-3, with D hard to call. With 0 bases removed from V and 0 bases from J, the gap between germline ends came to 4 bases. The CDR3 loop spans 14 amino acids. Germline CDR1 and CDR2: ENHRY and SYGVKD. As DNA, the CDR3 is TGTGCCATCAGTGAGTCCGGCAGCACAGATACGCAGTATTTT. Translation: CAISESGSTDTQYF.

This clone occurred once. The V call is TRBV28, the J call TRBJ2-1; 7 bases line up with TRBD1. Germline assignment: CDR1 MDHEN and CDR2 SYDVKM. Trimming removed 3 bases from V and 8 bases from J; junction bases left unmatched: 7. This CDR3 comprises 14 residues. The CDR3 protein is CASSFPGGVDEQFF. The DNA of the CDR3 is TGTGCCAGCAGTTTTCCAGGGGGAGTTGATGAGCAGTTCTTC.

The rearrangement joins TRBV4-1 to TRBJ2-7, with D hard to call. Germline lookup yields CDR1 MGHRA and CDR2 YSYEKL. Trimming removed 4 bases at V and 3 bases at J, with 16 bases between. There are 15 residues in the CDR3. Here the CDR3 reads CASSLDTEPVYEQYF. The CDR3 DNA reads as TGCGCCAGCAGCCTAGACACGGAACCAGTCTACGAGCAGTACTTC.

J is TRBJ2-3 and V is TRBV27; either TRBD1 or TRBD2 may fit D (6 bases each). Germline values: CDR1 MNHEY, CDR2 SMNVEV (reference sequence). Trimming took 4 bases from V and 2 from J, leaving 10 bases between them. The CDR3 is made up of 14 amino acids. The CDR3 nucleotides are TGTGCCAGCAGTTCCCGGGGGCTCACAGATACGCAGTATTTT. It translates to CASSSRGLTDTQYF.

This chain uses TRBV30 with TRBJ1-4; unclear D gene. Trimming removed 0 bases at V and 8 bases at J, with 7 bases between. CDR3 length equals 12 residues. Germline V gene sequence: CDR1 GTSNPN, CDR2 SVGIG (reference sequence). The CDR3 DNA follows: TGTGCCTGGAGTGTACAAGGCGAAAAACTGTTTTTT. Amino acid sequence: CAWSVQGEKLFF.

This clone has only one observation. The chain joins TRBV11-3 to TRBJ2-3; 9 bases agree with TRBD2. Germline V gives CDR1 SGHNT, CDR2 YENEEA. The CDR3 has 18 residues. V dropped 3 bases and J dropped 3; count of bases not matched to a gene: 13. The CDR3 sequence: CASSLAGGFTWGTDTQYF. CDR3 coding DNA: TGTGCCAGCAGCTTGGCGGGAGGGTTCACGTGGGGTACAGATACGCAGTATTTT.

The sample holds one count of this clone. CDR3: CASSPDRASNQPQHF. The CDR3 bases are TGCGCCAGCAGTCCAGACAGGGCCTCCAATCAGCCCCAGCATTTT. The genes are TRBV23-1 and TRBJ1-5; 7 bases match TRBD1. TRBV23-1 is treated as an ORF (open reading frame) with a function not yet certain. CDR3 length equals 15 residues. V lost 4 bases to trimming and J lost 3 bases; unmatched junction nucleotides: 6.

The gene calls are TRBV11-3 and TRBJ2-4; 8 bases map to TRBD2. The V segment lost 2 bases and the J segment 9 bases; nucleotides outside the gene matches: 18. CDR3 length: 18 amino acids. Germline V CDR1 and CDR2: SGHNT, YENEEA. The CDR3 DNA reads as TGTGCCAGCAGCTTAAGAGGGGACGGGAGGGCCCGAGGGGGCATTCAGTACTTC. Protein sequence: CASSLRGDGRARGGIQYF.

This clone has only a few counts. The chain links TRBV6-6 to TRBJ1-1; D is possibly TRBD1 (6 bases). The CDR3 runs 14 residues. V was trimmed by 6 bases and J by 2 bases, leaving 13 bases between them. The germline gives CDR1 MNHNY, CDR2 SVGAGI (reference sequence). The CDR3 region is CASSGGAGNTEAFF. Here the CDR3 DNA reads TGTGCCAGCAGCGGGGGGGCTGGAAACACTGAAGCTTTCTTT.

This clone was observed a single time. The chain joins TRBV10-2 to TRBJ2-7, with D possibly being TRBD1 or TRBD2 (6 bases each). The CDR3 sequence is 18 residues long. The germline gives CDR1 WSHSY, CDR2 SAAADI. Between the trimmed V and J ends, which lost 4 bases and 1 base, there was a span of 23 bases. CDR3 DNA sequence: TGCGCCAGCAGTGGCCCCGGGGGCACCGGGGTGAGGTCCTACGAGCAGTACGTC. Its translation: CASSGPGGTGVRSYEQYV.

The chain is built from TRBV7-9 and TRBJ1-5; 8 nucleotides align to TRBD1. V lost 5 bases, J lost 2 bases, and 5 bases stayed unmatched. The CDR3 loop spans 15 amino acids. Germline V gene sequence: CDR1 SEHNR, CDR2 FQNEAQ (reference sequence). The CDR3 region has the DNA TGTGCCAGCAGCGCCGAGACAGGGGGCAATCAGCCCCAGCATTTT. It translates to CASSAETGGNQPQHF. Variable domain in full (rest from reference TRBV7-9 and TRBJ1-5): DTGVSQNPRHKITKRGQNVTFRCDPISEHNRLYWYRQTLGQGPEFLTYFQNEAQLEKSRLLSDRFSAERPKGSFSTLEIQRTEQGDSAMYLCASSAETGGNQPQHFGDGTRLSIL.

This clone was detected only a few times. The gene calls are TRBV9 and TRBJ1-4; 8 nucleotides line up with TRBD1. The CDR3 is 15 residues long. CDR1 is SGDLS and CDR2 is YYNGEE in the germline V gene. V shed 6 bases and J 3 bases; nucleotides not matched to a gene: 7. The CDR3 DNA reads as TGTGCCAGCAACAGCGGACAGGGCTCTAATGAAAAACTGTTTTTT. Encoded protein: CASNSGQGSNEKLFF.

This chain links TRBV2 with TRBJ2-1; D not certain. Germline CDR1 SNHLY, CDR2 FYNNEI. This CDR3 has 14 residues. V lost 2 bases to trimming and J lost 3 bases, with 8 bases between them. DNA of the CDR3: TGTGCCAGCAGTGAATTGAACAGCTACAATGAGCAGTTCTTC. Its protein is CASSELNSYNEQFF.

The chain uses TRBV18 and TRBJ1-4; D uncertain. This CDR3 has 14 amino acids. The V end lost 2 bases, the J end lost 7 bases, and 11 bases lay between the germline ends. Per the germline V gene, CDR1 is KGHSH and CDR2 is LQKENI. The CDR3 is CASSPSGEGEKLFF. As DNA, the CDR3 is TGTGCCAGCTCACCATCCGGGGAGGGTGAAAAACTGTTTTTT.

The rearrangement links TRBV19 to TRBJ1-5; 12 nucleotides align to TRBD1. The CDR3 covers 15 residues. V gave up 9 bases and J gave up 8 bases; unmatched junction bases: 11. Germline V CDR1 and CDR2: LNHDA, SQIVND (reference sequence). The chain's CDR3 is CASNRGTGGSKPQHF. CDR3 nucleotides: TGTGCCAGCAACAGGGGGACAGGGGGCAGTAAGCCCCAGCATTTT.

The chain carries TRBV9 and TRBJ2-6; TRBD1 matches 7 bases. This CDR3 is built from 16 residues. In germline, CDR1 is SGDLS, CDR2 YYNGEE. The ends lost 4 bases at V and 3 bases at J; junction bases unmatched: 7. The CDR3 protein is CASSRQQGLGANVLTF. DNA for the CDR3: TGTGCCAGCAGCCGGCAACAGGGGCTTGGGGCCAACGTCCTGACTTTC.

The chain has TRBV5-6 and TRBJ1-5; possible D gene TRBD1, 5 bases. The germline V gene encodes CDR1 SGHDT and CDR2 YYEEEE. The V end was cut by 4 bases, the J end by 3 bases, with 17 bases between. The CDR3 totals 16 residues. The CDR3 loop reads CASSPDGGSYNQPQHF. For the CDR3, the DNA is TGTGCCAGCAGCCCAGACGGGGGGAGTTACAATCAGCCCCAGCATTTT. The whole variable domain, filled in from reference TRBV5-6 and TRBJ1-5, reads DAGVTQSPTHLIKTRGQQVTLRCSPKSGHDTVSWYQQALGQGPQFIFQYYEEEERQRGNFPDRFSGHQFPNYSSELNVNALLLGDSALYLCASSPDGGSYNQPQHFGDGTRLSIL.

V gene TRBV30 combines with J gene TRBJ1-1, with 12 positions matching TRBD1. CDR1 is GTSNPN, CDR2 SVGIG, per germline (reference sequence). The ends lost 0 bases at V and 3 bases at J; junction bases unmatched: 5. The CDR3 extends over 16 amino acids. This CDR3 reads CAWSVRDRGRYTEAFF. The CDR3 region has the DNA TGTGCCTGGAGTGTAAGGGACAGGGGGCGTTACACTGAAGCTTTCTTT.